The 17 T cell receptor beta chains presented below share a single source sample, sequenced in a study of CD8 T cells in ankylosing spondylitis (dated by TCRdb to the late 2010s). On the study overall, not on this receptor specifically: A TCR beta motif of fewer than 10 highly homologous amino acid variants appeared characteristic of blood from ankylosing spondylitis patients.

For these TCRs, the target antigens are not known. Library construction relied on 5' RACE. Sequencing was performed on an Illumina HiSeq 2500. TCRdb itself trimmed the public reads at Q25 with fastp, ran MiXCR and retained productive beta chains. Every CDR3 protein is listed once, alongside the most common genes and DNA of its rows. The sample yields about 500,000 distinct CDR3 sequences; about 5.4% were counted once. Around 3.6% of the sample is held by the ten biggest clonotypes. Specimen: blood, either unsorted or a sorted T cell fraction (not recorded which). All receptors come from a male donor with ankylosing spondylitis.

Many counts were recorded for this clonotype. This chain links TRBV11-2 with TRBJ1-2; D may be TRBD1 (5 bases). Germline V gene lookup returns CDR1 SGHAT and CDR2 FQNNGV. The CDR3 consists of 14 residues. The germline V and J ends were trimmed by 7 bases and 6 bases, with 18 bases remaining between them. CDR3 sequence reads: CASTPSGVSHGYTF. The CDR3 region has the DNA TGTGCCAGCACCCCTTCGGGGGTTAGTCATGGCTACACCTTC.

This clonotype was detected many times. One end of the junction does not line up with germline, which may come from a read error. The chain recombines TRBV12-3 or TRBV12-4 with TRBJ1-6, with D perhaps matching TRBD1 (6 bases). CDR3 size: 14 residues. The CDR3 coding sequence is TGTGCCAGCAGCTTAGGAGGGGGAAATTCACCCCTCCACTTT. Amino acids: CASSLGGGNSPLHF.

This clonotype has at least ten counts. V gene TRBV7-2 combines with J gene TRBJ2-3; TRBD2 might be the D (5 bases). Trimming left V 2 bases short and J 2 bases short, with 8 bases between. The CDR3 spans 14 residues. Germline V gene sequence: CDR1 SGHTA, CDR2 FQGNSA. The DNA for the CDR3 is TGTGCCAGCAGCTTAATGGACTCCACAGATACGCAGTATTTT. Its translation is CASSLMDSTDTQYF.

This clonotype was detected many times. The chain is built from TRBV7-2 and TRBJ1-2; 9 bases are a match to TRBD1. Trimming cost V 5 bases and J 8 bases; bases outside gene matches: 9. The CDR3 spans 14 residues. Germline CDR1 reads SGHTA; CDR2 reads FQGNSA. The DNA for the CDR3 is TGTGCCAGCAGCCCTCTGGGACAGGGAATGGGCTACACCTTC. This translates into CASSPLGQGMGYTF.

This clonotype has ten or more counts. The gene calls are TRBV5-1 and TRBJ2-1, with 16 positions matching TRBD2. Trimming removed 3 bases from V and 8 bases from J; junction bases left unmatched: 8. This CDR3 region has 17 residues. Germline V gene data show CDR1 as SGHRS and CDR2 as YFSETQ. CDR3 DNA sequence: TGCGCCAGCAGCTCAGGGACTAGCGGGAGGGTTAGGGATGAGCAGTTCTTC. Translating gives CASSSGTSGRVRDEQFF.

This chain links TRBV28 with TRBJ2-4, with 8 bases lining up with TRBD1. The CDR3 has 13 residues. CDR1 is MDHEN and CDR2 is SYDVKM in the germline V gene. J lost 12 bases, V lost 4 bases, and 8 bases had no gene match. CDR3 sequence: CASSSPGQGGQYF. The CDR3 region has the DNA TGTGCCAGCAGTTCGCCTGGACAGGGCGGTCAGTACTTC.

This clonotype was counted ten times or more. CDR3 protein: CSAKGNEQFF. The CDR3 DNA reads as TGCAGTGCTAAGGGAAATGAGCAGTTCTTC. This chain uses TRBV20-1 with TRBJ2-1; D not certain. The CDR3 consists of 10 residues. The V and J ends lost 4 bases and 7 bases respectively, with 5 bases between them. From germline, CDR1 is DFQATT and CDR2 SNEGSKA (reference sequence).

This clonotype was observed a single time. This sequence may be a read error, since a much larger clone differs from it by one base. The rearrangement joins TRBV20-1 to TRBJ2-3, with 12 bases aligning to TRBD2. With V trimmed by 6 bases and J by 4 bases, 11 bases remained unmatched. This CDR3 is 16 amino acids long. The V gene's germline CDR1 is DFQATT and CDR2 SNEGSKA (reference sequence). In nucleotides, the CDR3 is TGCAGTGCCTGGGGGCAACTAGCGGGAGGCCCAGATACGCAGTATTTT. It is translated as CSAWGQLAGGPDTQYF.

This clonotype was detected many times. V gene TRBV6-5 combines with J gene TRBJ1-2; TRBD1 matches at 7 bases. Looked up from germline, CDR1 is MNHEY and CDR2 is SVGAGI. This CDR3 region has 15 residues. The J segment lost 7 bases and the V segment lost 0 bases, leaving 8 bases of the junction unmatched. CDR3 DNA: TGTGCCAGCAGTTACTCACAGGGGATTAGGAGTGGCTACACCTTC. The encoded protein is CASSYSQGIRSGYTF.

Many counts were recorded for this clonotype. V gene TRBV29-1 combines with J gene TRBJ2-5, with D possibly TRBD2 on 6 matching bases. The germline CDR1 and CDR2 sequences are SQVTM and ANQGSEA. V was cut by 8 bases and J by 7 bases, with 20 bases left in between. The CDR3 loop spans 13 amino acids. This chain's CDR3 is CSCGHLLGGTQYF. CDR3 in DNA: TGCAGCTGCGGGCATCTCCTCGGGGGGACCCAGTACTTC.

This clonotype was seen ten or more times. V gene TRBV12-3 or TRBV12-4 combines with J gene TRBJ1-2, with D possibly matching TRBD1 (5 bases). This CDR3 has 13 amino acids. Trimming took off 6 bases at V and 7 bases at J, with 15 bases between the two ends. CDR3 DNA: TGTGCCAGCAGACCCCGACAGAGGGGTGGCTACACCTTC. Protein product: CASRPRQRGGYTF.

This clonotype has at least ten counts. The V and J genes are TRBV28 and TRBJ1-2; D perhaps matches TRBD1 (6 bases). The CDR3 covers 13 residues. Germline loops: CDR1 MDHEN, CDR2 SYDVKM. The germline V and J ends were trimmed by 2 bases and 9 bases, with 13 bases remaining between them. The CDR3 DNA sequence: TGTGCCAGCAGTTTACCCTCAACAGGGCGCTACACCTTC. Translated: CASSLPSTGRYTF.

The rearrangement uses TRBV6-1 and TRBJ2-1; D call uncertain. The germline gives CDR1 MNHNS, CDR2 SASEGT. V lost 1 base, J lost 0 bases, and 7 bases lay in between. The CDR3 loop spans 15 amino acids. In DNA, the CDR3 is TGTGCCAGCAGTGAAGGGATATTCTCCTACAATGAGCAGTTCTTC. This sequence encodes CASSEGIFSYNEQFF.

Ten or more counts support this clonotype. The chain combines TRBV7-8 with TRBJ2-4, with D unclear. CDR3 size: 14 residues. The V end lost 5 bases, the J end lost 5 bases, and 13 bases lay between the germline ends. The germline CDR1 and CDR2 sequences are SGHVS and FQNEAQ. The CDR3 DNA reads as TGTGCCAGCAGCCCCCCTCTCGAGGAAAACATTCAGTACTTC. This gives the protein CASSPPLEENIQYF.

This clonotype was recorded at least ten times. This chain connects TRBV29-1 to TRBJ1-1; 8 positions match TRBD1. The germline V gene has CDR1 SQVTM and CDR2 ANQGSEA. With 6 bases clipped from V and 2 bases from J, the junction kept 2 bases outside the gene matches. This CDR3 contains 12 residues. The chain's CDR3 is CSVTGANTEAFF. For the CDR3, the DNA is TGCAGCGTGACAGGGGCTAACACTGAAGCTTTCTTT.

This clonotype turned up a few times. The V call is TRBV7-2, the J call TRBJ2-3, with a tentative D call TRBD2 (6 bases). There are 12 residues in the CDR3. Deletions cut 7 bases from V and 6 bases from J, with 11 bases between. The germline CDR1 and CDR2 sequences are SGHTA and FQGNSA. CDR3 region: CASNAGRDTQYF. The CDR3 bases are TGTGCCAGCAACGCGGGGCGCGATACGCAGTATTTT.

This chain joins TRBV27 and TRBJ2-2, with a possible D match to TRBD2 (6 bases). CDR1 MNHEY and CDR2 SMNVEV come from the germline V gene (reference sequence). The CDR3 runs to 16 residues. V lost 4 bases and J 6 bases, leaving 18 bases between the germline ends. The CDR3: CASSSRTTGRPGELFF. Written as DNA, the CDR3 is TGTGCCAGCAGTTCAAGGACTACCGGGAGACCCGGGGAGCTGTTTTTT.